This record looks at one TCR beta chain sequence and its context. This clone was recorded a few times. It lacks a known antigen. There are no base qualities to consult, and no much larger clone falls within one base. The data were obtained in a study of blood T cell repertoires in COVID-19 (dated by TCRdb to the early 2020s). In terms of the full investigation: Collaborator samples came from the United States, Italy and Spain and covered acute and convalescent phases of COVID-19. Subjects who had been exposed to COVID-19, were actively infected with it, or had recovered from it provided the deeply sampled blood TCRbeta repertoires that made up the dataset. Samples came from the ongoing ImmuneRACE study (first 160 participants) plus 1,254 subjects from 6 global collaborators. The prospective study material was composed of cDNA or gDNA derived from T cells, B-cell-depleted T cells, or PBMCs. The sample metadata nearly always contained a de-identified subject ID, COVID-19 status, age in years and sex. HLA class I and class II types, where available, came from metadata supplied by the sample provider rather than from assay-based typing. The repertoires were made available in a free public database intended to serve as a resource for research on the immune response to SARS-CoV-2.

The CDR3 measures 15 amino acids from cysteine to phenylalanine. CDR3 DNA is the only sequence kept; it has 45 bases, read in frame from the first base. V is reduced by 1 base and J by 7 bases, leaving a spacing of 16 bases between them. Taken from the germline V gene (reference sequence), the CDR1 and CDR2 loops are SGHAT and FQDESV. TCRbeta CDR3 regions were amplified from genomic DNA using the immunoSEQ Assay, a bias-controlled multiplex PCR. The study's own analysis went as follows. Within the assay, amplification of reference gene primers was used to estimate how many nucleated cells each sample contained. To quantify the absolute abundance of each unique TCRbeta CDR3 rearrangement, sequence reads were collapsed and filtered. For each sample, productive Simpson clonality was calculated as the square root of Simpson's diversity index across productive rearrangements. TCRdb obtained this table from immuneACCESS and retained in-frame rearrangements with V and J assigned. These tables miss some clones; where compared with another copy, unresolved V genes account for less than half of the shortfall, and the remainder is unexplained. V and J calls and clone size are copied from that table; D and trimming were computed from the DNA. The table for this sample lists 45,000 to 65,000 clones; 85% to 90% of them were counted only once. Approximately 4.9% of the sample goes to the ten largest clones.

Collaborating institutions collected whole blood in K2EDTA tubes following their own protocols. For TCRbeta analysis, collaborator samples were shipped as frozen whole blood, as isolated PBMCs, or as DNA extracted from either sample type. What the authors observed across the whole study: Clinical and demographic metadata were provided uncurated, with the amount varying by source and participant.

The sequenced sample was peripheral blood. The receptor comes from a man aged 55 to 70 with active COVID-19. This chain joins TRBV11-1 to TRBJ1-2, with no confidently assigned D gene. The DNA is TGTGCCAGCAGCTTAGATCCAGGAGAGCGGAGTGGCTACACCTTC. The resulting protein is CASSLDPGERSGYTF.